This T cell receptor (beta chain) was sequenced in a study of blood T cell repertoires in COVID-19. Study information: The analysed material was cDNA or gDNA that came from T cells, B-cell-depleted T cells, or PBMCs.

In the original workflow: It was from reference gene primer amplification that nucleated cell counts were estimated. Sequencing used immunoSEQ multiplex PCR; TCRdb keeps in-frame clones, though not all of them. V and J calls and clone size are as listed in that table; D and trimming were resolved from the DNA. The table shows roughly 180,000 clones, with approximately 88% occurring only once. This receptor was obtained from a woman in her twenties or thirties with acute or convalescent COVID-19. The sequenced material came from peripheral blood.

The CDR3 here is CASRDIYQAQHF. CDR3 nucleotide sequence: TGTGCCAGCAGGGACATATACCAGGCCCAGCATTTT. The chain couples TRBV2 to TRBJ1-5; D perhaps matches TRBD1 (5 bases). V dropped 6 bases and J dropped 11 bases, with 14 bases sitting between them. The CDR3 sequence is 12 residues long. Germline V gene lookup returns CDR1 SNHLY and CDR2 FYNNEI.